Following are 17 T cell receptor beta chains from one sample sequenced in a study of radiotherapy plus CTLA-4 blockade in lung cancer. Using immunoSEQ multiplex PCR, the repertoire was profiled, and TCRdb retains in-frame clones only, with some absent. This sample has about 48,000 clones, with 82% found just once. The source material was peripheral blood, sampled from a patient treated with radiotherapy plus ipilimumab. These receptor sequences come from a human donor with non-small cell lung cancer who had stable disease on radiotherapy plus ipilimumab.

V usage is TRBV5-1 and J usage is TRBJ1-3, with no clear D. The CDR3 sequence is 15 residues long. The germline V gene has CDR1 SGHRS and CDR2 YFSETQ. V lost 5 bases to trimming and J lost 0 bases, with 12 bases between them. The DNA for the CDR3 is TGCGCCAGCAGGCCGGACTCCAGCTCTGGAAACACCATATATTTT. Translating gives CASRPDSSSGNTIYF.

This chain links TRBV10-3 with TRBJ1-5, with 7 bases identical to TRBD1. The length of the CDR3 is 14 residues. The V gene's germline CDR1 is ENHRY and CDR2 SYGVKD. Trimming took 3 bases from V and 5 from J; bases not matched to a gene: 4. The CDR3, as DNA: TGTGCCATCAGTGAACTAACAGGGGATCAGCCCCAGCATTTT. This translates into CAISELTGDQPQHF.

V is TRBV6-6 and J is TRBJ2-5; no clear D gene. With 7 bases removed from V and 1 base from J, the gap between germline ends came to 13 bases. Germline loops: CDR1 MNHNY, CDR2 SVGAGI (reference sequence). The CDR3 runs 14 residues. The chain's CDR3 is CASTSISVQETQYF. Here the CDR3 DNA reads TGTGCCAGCACCTCTATCAGCGTCCAAGAGACCCAGTACTTC.

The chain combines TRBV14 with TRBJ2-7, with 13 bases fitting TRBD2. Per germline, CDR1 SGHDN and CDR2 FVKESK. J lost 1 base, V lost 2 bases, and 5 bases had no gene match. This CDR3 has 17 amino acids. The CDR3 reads CASSQKTSGRLSYEQYF. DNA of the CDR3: TGTGCCAGCAGCCAAAAGACTAGCGGGAGGCTGTCCTACGAGCAGTACTTC.

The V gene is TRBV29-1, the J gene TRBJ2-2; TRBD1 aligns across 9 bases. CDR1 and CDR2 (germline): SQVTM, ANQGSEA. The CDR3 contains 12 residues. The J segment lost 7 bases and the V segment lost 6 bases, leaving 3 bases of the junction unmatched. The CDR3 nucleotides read TGCAGCGTGAACAGGGGGCACGGGGAGCTGTTTTTT. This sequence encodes CSVNRGHGELFF.

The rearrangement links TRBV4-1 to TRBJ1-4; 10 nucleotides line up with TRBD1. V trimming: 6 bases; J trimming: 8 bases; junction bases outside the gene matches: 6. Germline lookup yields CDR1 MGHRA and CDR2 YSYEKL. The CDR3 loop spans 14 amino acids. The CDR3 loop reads CASRPGTGDEKLFF. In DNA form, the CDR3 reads TGCGCCAGCAGACCCGGGACAGGGGACGAAAAACTGTTTTTT.

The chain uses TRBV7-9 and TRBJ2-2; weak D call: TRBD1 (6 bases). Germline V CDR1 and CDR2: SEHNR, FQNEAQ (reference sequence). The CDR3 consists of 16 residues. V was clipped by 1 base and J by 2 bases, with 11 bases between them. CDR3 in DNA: TGTGCCAGCAGCTTAGAATTGGGACATAACACCGGGGAGCTGTTTTTT. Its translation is CASSLELGHNTGELFF. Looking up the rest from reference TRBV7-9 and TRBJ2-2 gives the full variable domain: DTGVSQNPRHKITKRGQNVTFRCDPISEHNRLYWYRQTLGQGPEFLTYFQNEAQLEKSRLLSDRFSAERPKGSFSTLEIQRTEQGDSAMYLCASSLELGHNTGELFFGEGSRLTVL.

For the CDR3, the DNA is TGTGCCAGCAGCTCCGACAGGGTTGGAACTGGGGCCAACGTCCTGACTTTC. Translating gives CASSSDRVGTGANVLTF. This chain links TRBV7-2 with TRBJ2-6; 7 positions agree with TRBD1. The CDR3 is 17 amino acids. J gave up 2 bases and V 4 bases, and 8 bases lay outside the gene matches. Germline CDR1 and CDR2: SGHTA and FQGNSA. Full variable domain (outside the CDR3, taken from reference TRBV7-2 and TRBJ2-6): GAGVSQSPSNKVTEKGKDVELRCDPISGHTALYWYRQSLGQGLEFLIYFQGNSAPDKSGLPSDRFSAERTGGSVSTLTIQRTQQEDSAVYLCASSSDRVGTGANVLTFGAGSRLTVL.

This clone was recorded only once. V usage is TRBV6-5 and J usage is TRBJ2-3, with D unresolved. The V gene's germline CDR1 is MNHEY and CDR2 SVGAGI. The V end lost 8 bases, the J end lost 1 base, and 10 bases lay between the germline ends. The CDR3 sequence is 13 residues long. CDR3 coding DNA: TGTGCCAGCCAAAGCCTCCGCACAGATACGCAGTATTTT. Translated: CASQSLRTDTQYF.

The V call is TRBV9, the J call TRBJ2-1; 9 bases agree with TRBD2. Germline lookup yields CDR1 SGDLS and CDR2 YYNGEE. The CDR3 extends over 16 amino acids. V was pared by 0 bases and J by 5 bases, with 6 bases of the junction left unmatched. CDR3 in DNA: TGTGCCAGCAGCGTAGCCCTGCGGACTAGCGACAATGAGCAGTTCTTC. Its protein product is CASSVALRTSDNEQFF.

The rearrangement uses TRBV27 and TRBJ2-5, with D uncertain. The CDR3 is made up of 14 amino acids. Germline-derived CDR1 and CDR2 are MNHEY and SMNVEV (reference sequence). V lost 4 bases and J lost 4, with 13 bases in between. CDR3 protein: CASSSLPPPETQYF. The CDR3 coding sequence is TGTGCCAGCAGTTCACTACCCCCCCCAGAGACCCAGTACTTC.

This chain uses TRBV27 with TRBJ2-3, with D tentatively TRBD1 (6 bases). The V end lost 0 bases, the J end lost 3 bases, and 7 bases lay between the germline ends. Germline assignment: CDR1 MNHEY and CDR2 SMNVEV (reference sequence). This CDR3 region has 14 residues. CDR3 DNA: TGTGCCAGCAGTTTATCGAGGGGGACAGATACGCAGTATTTT. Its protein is CASSLSRGTDTQYF.

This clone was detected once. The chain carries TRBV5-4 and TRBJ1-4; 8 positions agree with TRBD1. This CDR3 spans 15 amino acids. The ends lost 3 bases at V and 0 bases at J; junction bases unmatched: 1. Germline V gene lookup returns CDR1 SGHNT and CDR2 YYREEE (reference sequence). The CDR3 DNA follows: TGTGCCAGCAGCTCGGACAGGGCAACTAATGAAAAACTGTTTTTT. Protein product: CASSSDRATNEKLFF.

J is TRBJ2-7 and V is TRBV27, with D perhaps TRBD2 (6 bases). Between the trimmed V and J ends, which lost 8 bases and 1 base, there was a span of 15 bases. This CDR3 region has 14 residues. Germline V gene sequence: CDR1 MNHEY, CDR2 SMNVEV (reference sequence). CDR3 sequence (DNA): TGTGCCAGCCATTGGGGGGAGAGGTCCTACGAGCAGTACTTC. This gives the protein CASHWGERSYEQYF.

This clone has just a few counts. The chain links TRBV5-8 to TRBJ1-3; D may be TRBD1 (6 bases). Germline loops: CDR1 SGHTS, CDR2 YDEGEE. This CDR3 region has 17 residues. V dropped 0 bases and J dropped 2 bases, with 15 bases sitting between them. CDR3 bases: TGTGCCAGCAGCTTGGATCGAGGGGGGGCTACTGGAAACACCATATATTTT. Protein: CASSLDRGGATGNTIYF.

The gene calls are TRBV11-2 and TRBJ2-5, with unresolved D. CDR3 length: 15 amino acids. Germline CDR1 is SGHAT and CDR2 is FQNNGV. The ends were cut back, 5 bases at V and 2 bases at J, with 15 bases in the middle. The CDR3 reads CASSNEARKQETQYF. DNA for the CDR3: TGTGCCAGCAGCAACGAGGCGCGGAAGCAAGAGACCCAGTACTTC.

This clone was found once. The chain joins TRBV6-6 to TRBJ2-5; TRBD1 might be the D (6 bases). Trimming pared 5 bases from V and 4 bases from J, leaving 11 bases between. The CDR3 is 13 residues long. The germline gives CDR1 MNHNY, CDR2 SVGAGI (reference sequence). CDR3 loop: CASSLQGPETQYF. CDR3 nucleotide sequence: TGTGCCAGCAGTCTACAGGGACCAGAGACCCAGTACTTC.